The clone carrying this TCR beta chain appeared a single time. These data come from a study of T cell changes during pregnancy in multiple sclerosis. The CDR3 sequence is 15 residues long. The germline V and J ends were trimmed by 0 bases and 9 bases, with 17 bases remaining between them. Germline loops: CDR1 MGHRA, CDR2 YSYEKL. Data came from immunoSEQ multiplex PCR; TCRdb stores just in-frame clones and leaves some out. The table records about 68,000 clones, more than 85% of them present only once. The specimen comprised peripheral blood, sampled in the first trimester of pregnancy. The sequence came from a female donor with multiple sclerosis, enrolled in a pregnancy study. The chain employs TRBV4-1 and TRBJ1-1, with a tentative D call TRBD1 (6 bases). The DNA of the CDR3 is TGCGCCAGCAGCCAAGAGGGGGCAGGGATTCTACAAGCTTTCTTT. This translates into CASSQEGAGILQAFF.